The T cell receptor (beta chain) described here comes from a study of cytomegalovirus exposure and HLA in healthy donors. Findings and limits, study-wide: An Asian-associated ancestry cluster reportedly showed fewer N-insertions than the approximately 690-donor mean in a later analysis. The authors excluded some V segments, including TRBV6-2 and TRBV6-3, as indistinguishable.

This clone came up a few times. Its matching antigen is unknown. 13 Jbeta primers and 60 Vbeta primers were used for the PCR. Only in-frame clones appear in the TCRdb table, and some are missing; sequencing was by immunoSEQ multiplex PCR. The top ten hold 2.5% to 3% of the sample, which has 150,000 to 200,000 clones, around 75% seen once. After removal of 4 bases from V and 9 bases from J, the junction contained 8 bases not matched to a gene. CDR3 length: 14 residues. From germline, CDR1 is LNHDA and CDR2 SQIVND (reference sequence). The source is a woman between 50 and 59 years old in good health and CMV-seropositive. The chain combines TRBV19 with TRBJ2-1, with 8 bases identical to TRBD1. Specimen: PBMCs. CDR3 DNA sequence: TGTGCCAGTAGTACGACAGGGGCTGGAAGTGAGCAGTTCTTC. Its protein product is CASSTTGAGSEQFF.